These 26 T cell receptor beta chains were sequenced from one sample in a study of blood T cell repertoires in COVID-19. The repertoire was sequenced with immunoSEQ multiplex PCR; TCRdb's copy has only in-frame clones and lacks some. The top ten clones hold about 18% of a sample with 330,000 or so clones, 92% of them seen once. Sequences were obtained from PBMCs or T cells enriched from blood (not recorded which). The receptors here all came from a woman in her 30s who had recovered from COVID-19.

The rearrangement links TRBV7-8 to TRBJ2-1; D may be TRBD2 (6 bases). Germline CDR1 reads SGHVS; CDR2 reads FQNEAQ. The ends were cut back, 5 bases at V and 10 bases at J, with 12 bases in the middle. This CDR3 contains 12 residues. As DNA, the CDR3 is TGTGCCAGCAGCCCTACTAGCTACGAGCAGTTCTTC. Protein: CASSPTSYEQFF.

The chain has TRBV7-9 and TRBJ1-1, with 7 bases that match TRBD1. The V gene end was trimmed by 6 bases and the J gene end by 4 bases; junction bases not matched to a gene: 2. This CDR3 comprises 12 residues. Germline V gene sequence: CDR1 SEHNR, CDR2 FQNEAQ (reference sequence). CDR3 residues: CASRGTATEAFF. The CDR3 DNA sequence: TGTGCCAGCAGGGGGACAGCCACTGAAGCTTTCTTT.

The V gene is TRBV5-1, the J gene TRBJ2-2, with TRBD1 matching 9 bases. Germline V gives CDR1 SGHRS, CDR2 YFSETQ. The V gene end was trimmed by 4 bases and the J gene end by 5 bases; junction bases not matched to a gene: 6. This CDR3 comprises 15 residues. The DNA of the CDR3 is TGCGCCAGCAGCCAAGCCGGGACAGGGACCGGGGAGCTGTTTTTT. Its protein product is CASSQAGTGTGELFF. The whole variable domain, remainder taken from reference TRBV5-1 and TRBJ2-2, is KAGVTQTPRYLIKTRGQQVTLSCSPISGHRSVSWYQQTPGQGLQFLFEYFSETQRNKGNFPGRFSGRQFSNSRSEMNVSTLELGDSALYLCASSQAGTGTGELFFGEGSRLTVL.

This chain links TRBV19 with TRBJ1-4; D is unclear. Germline V gene data show CDR1 as LNHDA and CDR2 as SQIVND (reference sequence). Trimming removed 3 bases from V and 4 bases from J, with 9 bases in between. This CDR3 has 14 residues. The CDR3 coding sequence is TGTGCCAGTAGTATCTTACAGCTTAATGAAAAACTGTTTTTT. This translates into CASSILQLNEKLFF.

This chain joins TRBV4-2 and TRBJ2-1, with D perhaps matching TRBD1 (5 bases). Germline V gene data show CDR1 as LGHNA and CDR2 as YNFKEQ. The CDR3 is made up of 15 amino acids. The germline V and J ends were trimmed by 0 bases and 0 bases, with 6 bases remaining between them. CDR3 loop: CASSQDRGSYNEQFF. In DNA, the CDR3 is TGTGCCAGCAGCCAAGATAGGGGCTCCTACAATGAGCAGTTCTTC.

The chain is built from TRBV28 and TRBJ1-5; no clear D gene. Trimming shortened V by 3 bases and J by 5 bases, and 8 bases separated the two germline ends. CDR3 length: 13 residues. Germline V gives CDR1 MDHEN, CDR2 SYDVKM. This CDR3 reads CASSLGADQPQHF. The DNA of the CDR3 is TGTGCCAGCAGTTTGGGAGCGGATCAGCCCCAGCATTTT. The full variable domain, in which reference TRBV28 and TRBJ1-5 provide the parts outside the CDR3, is DVKVTQSSRYLVKRTGEKVFLECVQDMDHENMFWYRQDPGLGLRLIYFSYDVKMKEKGDIPEGYSVSREKKERFSLILESASTNQTSMYLCASSLGADQPQHFGDGTRLSIL.

The V and J genes are TRBV28 and TRBJ1-2; D unresolved. The CDR3 is made up of 15 amino acids. Trimming left V 6 bases short and J 0 bases short, with 14 bases between. Germline V gene data show CDR1 as MDHEN and CDR2 as SYDVKM. CDR3 sequence (DNA): TGTGCCAGCAGCTCTAGCGGGGAAACTAACTATGGCTACACCTTC. It is translated as CASSSSGETNYGYTF.

The V call is TRBV28, the J call TRBJ1-3; D gene ambiguous. Germline CDR1 MDHEN, CDR2 SYDVKM. V was pared by 6 bases and J by 0 bases, with 6 bases between. CDR3 length: 13 amino acids. The CDR3 spells CASRKSSGNTIYF. Here the CDR3 DNA reads TGTGCCAGCAGAAAGAGCTCTGGAAACACCATATATTTT.

V is TRBV4-2 and J is TRBJ1-5; 8 nucleotides align to TRBD1. With 0 bases clipped from V and 0 bases from J, the junction kept 13 bases outside the gene matches. The germline V gene has CDR1 LGHNA and CDR2 YNFKEQ. The CDR3 covers 20 residues. The CDR3 sequence: CASSQEPGGQGPYSNQPQHF. In DNA form, the CDR3 reads TGTGCCAGCAGCCAAGAACCAGGCGGACAGGGACCGTATAGCAATCAGCCCCAGCATTTT.

CDR3 coding DNA: TGTGCCAGCAGCGACAGGCCCTCGGATTATAGCAATCAGCCCCAGCATTTT. The encoded protein is CASSDRPSDYSNQPQHF. This sequence joins TRBV28 and TRBJ1-5, with D possibly TRBD1 on 6 matching bases. V lost 6 bases, J lost 0 bases, and 18 bases lay in between. CDR3 size: 17 residues. Germline assignment: CDR1 MDHEN and CDR2 SYDVKM. The complete variable domain, with remaining parts taken from reference TRBV28 and TRBJ1-5, reads DVKVTQSSRYLVKRTGEKVFLECVQDMDHENMFWYRQDPGLGLRLIYFSYDVKMKEKGDIPEGYSVSREKKERFSLILESASTNQTSMYLCASSDRPSDYSNQPQHFGDGTRLSIL.

This CDR3 is CASSLRGTSGPKVSYNEQFF. CDR3 DNA sequence: TGTGCCAGCAGCCTCCGCGGGACTAGCGGGCCAAAAGTCTCCTACAATGAGCAGTTCTTC. The chain combines TRBV11-3 with TRBJ2-1; 12 bases align to TRBD2. This CDR3 spans 20 amino acids. Germline V gene sequence: CDR1 SGHNT, CDR2 YENEEA. Trimming cost V 5 bases and J 0 bases; bases outside gene matches: 14.

This chain connects TRBV4-1 to TRBJ1-5, with 7 positions matching TRBD1. With 5 bases clipped from V and 2 bases from J, the junction kept 6 bases outside the gene matches. From germline, CDR1 is MGHRA and CDR2 YSYEKL. The CDR3 has 15 amino acids. The CDR3 here is CASSTTGDGNQPQHF. DNA for the CDR3: TGCGCCAGCAGCACCACAGGGGATGGCAATCAGCCCCAGCATTTT.

The chain uses TRBV18 and TRBJ2-7; maybe TRBD1 (6 bases). V lost 0 bases and J 7 bases, leaving 22 bases between the germline ends. Germline V gene sequence: CDR1 KGHSH, CDR2 LQKENI. The CDR3 runs 17 residues. CDR3 coding DNA: TGTGCCAGCTCACCACCCCGACAGGCCGAGACAGTCTTAGAGCAGTACTTC. Translated: CASSPPRQAETVLEQYF.

The chain employs TRBV2 and TRBJ1-2; D possibly corresponds to TRBD1 (6 bases). Deletions cut 5 bases from V and 3 bases from J, with 16 bases between. The CDR3 runs to 15 residues. CDR1 SNHLY and CDR2 FYNNEI come from the germline V gene. The CDR3 protein is CASSSTGSYYYGYTF. CDR3 coding DNA: TGTGCCAGCAGTTCCACAGGGTCCTACTACTATGGCTACACCTTC.

This clone was picked up one time. The chain recombines TRBV2 with TRBJ1-1; D possibly corresponds to TRBD1 (5 bases). Trimming pared 5 bases from V and 3 bases from J, leaving 16 bases between. CDR3 length equals 15 residues. CDR1 SNHLY and CDR2 FYNNEI come from the germline V gene. The CDR3 loop reads CASSPPGQWDTEAFF. The CDR3 nucleotides are TGTGCCAGCAGTCCCCCAGGGCAATGGGACACTGAAGCTTTCTTT.

The chain joins TRBV4-3 to TRBJ1-3; 7 bases are shared with TRBD1. The V gene's germline CDR1 is LGHNA and CDR2 YSLEER. V dropped 4 bases and J dropped 2; count of bases not matched to a gene: 2. The CDR3 covers 14 residues. CDR3 in amino acids: CASSLTGAGNTIYF. DNA for the CDR3: TGCGCCAGCAGCCTCACAGGGGCTGGAAACACCATATATTTT.

The chain uses TRBV28 and TRBJ1-4; no reliable D call. The CDR3 has 14 amino acids. Germline assignment: CDR1 MDHEN and CDR2 SYDVKM. Trimming removed 5 bases from V and 7 bases from J, with 14 bases in between. The CDR3 DNA sequence: TGTGCCAGCAGTCAAGCGTTGCGCCGTGAAAAACTGTTTTTT. Amino acid sequence: CASSQALRREKLFF. Full variable domain (remainder filled in from reference TRBV28 and TRBJ1-4): DVKVTQSSRYLVKRTGEKVFLECVQDMDHENMFWYRQDPGLGLRLIYFSYDVKMKEKGDIPEGYSVSREKKERFSLILESASTNQTSMYLCASSQALRREKLFFGSGTQLSVL.

The chain carries TRBV20-1 and TRBJ2-5; D gene unclear. V lost 4 bases to trimming and J lost 1 base, with 4 bases between them. This CDR3 is 11 amino acids long. CDR1 and CDR2 (germline): DFQATT, SNEGSKA (reference sequence). CDR3 nucleotides: TGCAGTGCTACCATCCAAGAGACCCAGTACTTC. Amino acids: CSATIQETQYF.

The chain joins TRBV5-6 to TRBJ2-4, with a weak D call TRBD1 (5 bases). This CDR3 has 17 amino acids. V lost 4 bases to trimming and J lost 2 bases, with 19 bases between them. Per germline, CDR1 SGHDT and CDR2 YYEEEE. The CDR3 loop is CASSHGRLTDTKNIQYF. In nucleotides, the CDR3 is TGTGCCAGCAGCCACGGCCGCTTGACAGATACCAAAAACATTCAGTACTTC.

The V gene is TRBV2, the J gene TRBJ2-7, with 13 bases fitting TRBD2. Germline CDR1 reads SNHLY; CDR2 reads FYNNEI. The ends lost 6 bases at V and 3 bases at J; junction bases unmatched: 5. There are 15 residues in the CDR3. CDR3 residues: CASRDGTSGIYEQYF. In DNA form, the CDR3 reads TGTGCCAGCAGAGACGGGACTAGCGGGATCTACGAGCAGTACTTC. Combining the CDR3 with reference TRBV2 and TRBJ2-7 gives the whole variable domain EPEVTQTPSHQVTQMGQEVILRCVPISNHLYFYWYRQILGQKVEFLVSFYNNEISEKSEIFDDQFSVERPDGSNFTLKIRSTKLEDSAMYFCASRDGTSGIYEQYFGPGTRLTVT.

The rearrangement uses TRBV9 and TRBJ1-2, with D perhaps matching TRBD1 (5 bases). Trimming took 0 bases from V and 3 from J, leaving 12 bases between them. The CDR3 spans 15 residues. Germline assignment: CDR1 SGDLS and CDR2 YYNGEE. CDR3 sequence: CASSVVGSGDYGYTF. CDR3 coding DNA: TGTGCCAGCAGCGTAGTTGGGTCGGGGGACTATGGCTACACCTTC.

The gene calls are TRBV28 and TRBJ2-1, with D maybe TRBD2 (5 bases). The V end lost 5 bases, the J end lost 7 bases, and 18 bases lay between the germline ends. This CDR3 spans 15 amino acids. From germline, CDR1 is MDHEN and CDR2 SYDVKM. CDR3 sequence (DNA): TGTGCCAGCAGTCCCCGGGATGGGCTTACAAATGAGCAGTTCTTC. Translation gives CASSPRDGLTNEQFF.

The V and J genes are TRBV2 and TRBJ1-3; 11 positions match TRBD1. With 6 bases clipped from V and 0 bases from J, the junction kept 16 bases outside the gene matches. This CDR3 contains 20 residues. Germline lookup yields CDR1 SNHLY and CDR2 FYNNEI. Here the CDR3 DNA reads TGTGCCAGCAGGCCGGGACAGGGGGTACTTTCCACTCGCTCTGGAAACACCATATATTTT. Its protein product is CASRPGQGVLSTRSGNTIYF.

This sequence joins TRBV27 and TRBJ2-7, with 10 bases fitting TRBD2. The V and J ends lost 2 bases and 3 bases, in that order; junction bases with no gene match: 7. The CDR3 has 16 residues. The germline CDR1 and CDR2 sequences are MNHEY and SMNVEV (reference sequence). CDR3: CASSLSGLAGDYEQYF. CDR3 nucleotide sequence: TGTGCCAGCAGTTTAAGTGGCCTAGCGGGAGACTACGAGCAGTACTTC.

This chain uses TRBV7-2 with TRBJ2-7, with TRBD2 matching 7 bases. V dropped 4 bases and J dropped 5; count of bases not matched to a gene: 8. CDR3 size: 14 residues. The germline CDR1 and CDR2 sequences are SGHTA and FQGNSA. CDR3 sequence (DNA): TGTGCCAGCAGCTCACCACTGGCGGGAGACGAGCAGTACTTC. Translated, it gives CASSSPLAGDEQYF. The full variable domain, its missing parts supplied by reference TRBV7-2 and TRBJ2-7, is GAGVSQSPSNKVTEKGKDVELRCDPISGHTALYWYRQSLGQGLEFLIYFQGNSAPDKSGLPSDRFSAERTGGSVSTLTIQRTQQEDSAVYLCASSSPLAGDEQYFGPGTRLTVT.

The chain links TRBV10-1 to TRBJ1-1, with unresolved D. Trimming left V 6 bases short and J 1 base short, with 12 bases between. CDR1 WNHNN and CDR2 SYGVQD come from the germline V gene (reference sequence). This CDR3 is 14 amino acids long. The CDR3 sequence is CASSANVRNTEAFF. CDR3 in DNA: TGCGCCAGCAGCGCCAATGTCAGGAACACTGAAGCTTTCTTT.